This T cell receptor (beta chain) was retrieved from a study of cytomegalovirus exposure and HLA in healthy donors. Study-wide background: The roughly 120 validation repertoires used the same platform as the roughly 670 first-cohort repertoires, a later analysis reported.

The CDR3 is 16 amino acids. V dropped 4 bases and J dropped 7; count of bases not matched to a gene: 15. Germline loops: CDR1 SGHVS, CDR2 FQNEAQ. Assay used: immunoSEQ multiplex PCR; TCRdb lists only in-frame clones, some missing. In the table there are 260,000 or so clones, approximately 87% of which are singletons. Separate from the approximately 700-subject first cohort was the approximately 110-subject validation cohort, to which the donors belonged. The sequence came from a woman under 30 in good health and CMV-seronegative. This rearrangement joins TRBV7-8 to TRBJ1-2, with 7 bases matching TRBD1. Source material: PBMCs. CDR3 sequence reads: CASSSYGQDPRPGYTF. The DNA of the CDR3 is TGTGCCAGCAGCTCCTACGGACAGGACCCCCGTCCTGGCTACACCTTC.